The 26 T cell receptor beta chains below come from one sample, sequenced in a study of blood T cell repertoires in COVID-19. Libraries were prepared by immunoSEQ multiplex PCR; TCRdb keeps only in-frame clonotypes and omits some of them. In the table there are 15,000 to 20,000 clones, approximately 93% of which are singletons. Sequenced input: peripheral blood. Every receptor here comes from a human donor in a cohort sampled during active COVID-19.

In nucleotides, the CDR3 is TGCGCCAGCAGCCAAGGACTAAGCTATGGCTACACCTTC. Protein: CASSQGLSYGYTF. The V and J genes are TRBV4-3 and TRBJ1-2; D is unresolved. Germline assignment: CDR1 LGHNA and CDR2 YSLEER. The CDR3 has 13 amino acids. The V end lost 1 base, the J end lost 4 bases, and 7 bases lay between the germline ends.

The V and J genes are TRBV6-5 and TRBJ2-7; the D gene is possibly TRBD2 (6 bases). CDR3 length equals 14 residues. Trimming cost V 2 bases and J 3 bases, with 11 bases left between them. Germline values: CDR1 MNHEY, CDR2 SVGAGI. The CDR3 here is CASSYGGSDYEQYF. In DNA, the CDR3 is TGTGCCAGCAGTTACGGGGGGTCGGACTACGAGCAGTACTTC.

The J gene is TRBJ1-5, the V gene TRBV7-9, with D uncertain. V was trimmed by 5 bases and J by 9 bases, leaving 11 bases between them. CDR3 length: 12 amino acids. The V gene's germline CDR1 is SEHNR and CDR2 FQNEAQ (reference sequence). As DNA, the CDR3 is TGTGCCAGCAGCCGGGAACTTTCGCCCCAGCATTTT. Amino acid sequence: CASSRELSPQHF.

This rearrangement joins TRBV4-1 to TRBJ2-3; 9 positions match TRBD2. Trimming removed 2 bases from V and 9 bases from J; junction bases left unmatched: 6. This CDR3 has 14 residues. From germline, CDR1 is MGHRA and CDR2 YSYEKL. The CDR3 sequence is CASSQLAGNPTQYF. The CDR3, as DNA: TGCGCCAGCAGCCAACTAGCGGGAAACCCAACGCAGTATTTT.

This clone was observed a single time. The V gene is TRBV7-9, the J gene TRBJ1-2; D is undetermined. The germline V gene has CDR1 SEHNR and CDR2 FQNEAQ (reference sequence). This CDR3 has 15 residues. V shed 1 base and J shed 4 bases, with 13 bases lying between them. The CDR3 loop is CASSLDLLETYGYTF. CDR3 sequence (DNA): TGTGCCAGCAGCTTAGACCTTTTGGAGACCTATGGCTACACCTTC.

The chain has TRBV9 and TRBJ2-7, with a possible D match to TRBD1 (6 bases). Deletions cut 4 bases from V and 2 bases from J, with 16 bases between. CDR1 and CDR2 from the germline V gene are SGDLS and YYNGEE. The CDR3 loop spans 15 amino acids. The CDR3 nucleotides are TGTGCCAGCAGCCCTCGTGGGACATCGACCTACGAGCAGTACTTC. This codes for CASSPRGTSTYEQYF. Full variable domain (missing parts from reference TRBV9 and TRBJ2-7): DSGVTQTPKHLITATGQRVTLRCSPRSGDLSVYWYQQSLDQGLQFLIQYYNGEERAKGNILERFSAQQFPDLHSELNLSSLELGDSALYFCASSPRGTSTYEQYFGPGTRLTVT.

The chain carries TRBV7-9 and TRBJ1-2; D is unclear. The V gene lost 1 base and the J gene lost 0 bases, with 9 bases spanning the gap. This CDR3 region has 15 residues. Germline V gene lookup returns CDR1 SEHNR and CDR2 FQNEAQ (reference sequence). CDR3 loop: CASSLELQTNYGYTF. The CDR3 DNA follows: TGTGCCAGCAGCTTAGAACTACAAACTAACTATGGCTACACCTTC.

The chain uses TRBV6-2 or TRBV6-3 and TRBJ2-1; 8 nucleotides align to TRBD2. The CDR3 covers 12 residues. V lost 5 bases to trimming and J lost 16 bases; unmatched junction nucleotides: 10. The germline V gene encodes CDR1 MNHEY and CDR2 SVGEGT. CDR3 coding DNA: TGTGCCAGCAGTCTAGCCGGGACTAGTATATTCTTC. Its translation is CASSLAGTSIFF.

V is TRBV29-1 and J is TRBJ2-3, with TRBD1 matching 10 bases. The CDR3 has 14 residues. The V segment lost 6 bases and the J segment 4 bases; nucleotides outside the gene matches: 7. Per germline, CDR1 SQVTM and CDR2 ANQGSEA. For the CDR3, the DNA is TGCAGCGTGGGGGACAGGGGAGGGCCAGATACGCAGTATTTT. Protein product: CSVGDRGGPDTQYF.

J is TRBJ1-1 and V is TRBV11-2; D gene uncertain. There are 16 residues in the CDR3. The germline V gene has CDR1 SGHAT and CDR2 FQNNGV. V lost 5 bases and J lost 1, with 17 bases in between. This chain's CDR3 is CASSPRRPATNTEAFF. For the CDR3, the DNA is TGTGCCAGCAGCCCGAGGCGGCCAGCGACGAACACTGAAGCTTTCTTT. The whole variable domain, remainder taken from reference TRBV11-2 and TRBJ1-1, is EAGVAQSPRYKIIEKRQSVAFWCNPISGHATLYWYQQILGQGPKLLIQFQNNGVVDDSQLPKDRFSAERLKGVDSTLKIQPAKLEDSAVYLCASSPRRPATNTEAFFGQGTRLTVV.

CDR3 sequence: CASSFLIRLAGAGETQYF. The CDR3 nucleotides are TGTGCCAGCAGCTTCCTAATTCGACTAGCGGGGGCTGGTGAGACCCAGTACTTC. V gene TRBV7-9 combines with J gene TRBJ2-5; TRBD2 matches at 12 bases. The ends lost 3 bases at V and 5 bases at J; junction bases unmatched: 13. Germline V gene sequence: CDR1 SEHNR, CDR2 FQNEAQ (reference sequence). The CDR3 spans 18 residues.

This sequence joins TRBV7-9 and TRBJ2-1; TRBD1 matches at 7 bases. V lost 6 bases and J lost 7; bases outside the gene matches: 12. Germline V CDR1 and CDR2: SEHNR, FQNEAQ (reference sequence). The CDR3 length is 15 residues. The CDR3 DNA follows: TGTGCCAGCAGTCCAGAGACAGGGTGGGCGAATGAGCAGTTCTTC. The encoded protein is CASSPETGWANEQFF.

The chain has TRBV11-2 and TRBJ1-2; 7 positions agree with TRBD1. Per germline, CDR1 SGHAT and CDR2 FQNNGV. This CDR3 region has 15 residues. Trimming removed 5 bases from V and 0 bases from J; junction bases left unmatched: 6. The CDR3 nucleotides read TGTGCCAGCAGCGCCCGGGACAGCCCTAACTATGGCTACACCTTC. Protein: CASSARDSPNYGYTF.

V and J are TRBV2 and TRBJ2-7, with 16 bases aligning to TRBD2. This CDR3 contains 20 residues. Germline CDR1 SNHLY, CDR2 FYNNEI. The J segment lost 2 bases and the V segment lost 2 bases, leaving 12 bases of the junction unmatched. The CDR3 nucleotides read TGTGCCAGCAGTGAAAGGGGGGGACTAGCGGGAGGGCTGCCTACCTACGAGCAGTACTTC. This sequence encodes CASSERGGLAGGLPTYEQYF.

The chain links TRBV4-2 to TRBJ2-7, with TRBD2 matching over 9 bases. CDR1 is LGHNA, CDR2 YNFKEQ, per germline. The CDR3 length is 15 residues. Losses at the gene ends were 0 bases for V and 0 bases for J; bases not matched to a gene: 0. The CDR3 nucleotides are TGTGCCAGCAGCCAAGATAGCGGGAGCTCCTACGAGCAGTACTTC. Amino acid sequence: CASSQDSGSSYEQYF.

This rearrangement joins TRBV11-2 to TRBJ2-6; possibly TRBD1 for D (5 bases). This CDR3 comprises 17 residues. Germline V gives CDR1 SGHAT, CDR2 FQNNGV. The V gene lost 1 base and the J gene lost 0 bases, with 10 bases spanning the gap. The CDR3 DNA reads TGTGCCAGCAGCTTAGTGGGGCGTAGCTCTGGGGCCAACGTCCTGACTTTC. Protein sequence: CASSLVGRSSGANVLTF.

This clone appeared once. This chain links TRBV19 with TRBJ1-5; perhaps TRBD1 as D (6 bases). The CDR3 has 15 residues. The germline V and J ends were trimmed by 3 bases and 5 bases, with 14 bases remaining between them. The germline CDR1 and CDR2 sequences are LNHDA and SQIVND (reference sequence). CDR3 nucleotides: TGTGCCAGTAGTATGGGAGGGCAGGGGTATCAGCCCCAGCATTTT. Residues: CASSMGGQGYQPQHF.

The V and J genes are TRBV15 and TRBJ2-3; 8 bases are a match to TRBD2. V was pared by 5 bases and J by 0 bases, with 10 bases of the junction left unmatched. Germline V gene sequence: CDR1 LNHNV, CDR2 YYDKDF (reference sequence). The CDR3 covers 17 residues. The CDR3 sequence: CATSFVTSGTSTDTQYF. In nucleotides, the CDR3 is TGTGCCACCAGCTTCGTAACTAGCGGTACTAGCACAGATACGCAGTATTTT. Using reference TRBV15 and TRBJ2-3 for the parts outside the CDR3, the full variable domain is DAMVIQNPRYQVTQFGKPVTLSCSQTLNHNVMYWYQQKSSQAPKLLFHYYDKDFNNEADTPDNFQSRRPNTSFCFLDIRSPGLGDTAMYLCATSFVTSGTSTDTQYFGPGTRLTVL.

The rearrangement uses TRBV3-1 (or the pseudogene TRBV3-2) and TRBJ2-3; D may be TRBD1 (6 bases). CDR1 LGHDT and CDR2 YNNKEL come from the germline V gene (reference sequence). The CDR3 runs to 14 residues. V gave up 4 bases and J gave up 0 bases, with 8 bases separating them. The CDR3 coding sequence is TGTGCCAGCAGCCGGGGGCCTAGCACAGATACGCAGTATTTT. Its translation: CASSRGPSTDTQYF.

J is TRBJ1-4 and V is TRBV4-1; TRBD1 aligns across 8 bases. With 4 bases clipped from V and 8 bases from J, the junction kept 9 bases outside the gene matches. Germline V CDR1 and CDR2: MGHRA, YSYEKL. The CDR3 runs to 15 residues. The CDR3 DNA reads TGCGCCAGCAGCCCAGGGGGCAGGCCCGCGGAAAAACTGTTTTTT. It yields the protein CASSPGGRPAEKLFF.

In its sample, this clone was seen once. The chain uses TRBV11-2 and TRBJ2-2, with 7 nucleotides matching TRBD1. CDR3 length equals 16 residues. The trim removed 5 bases at V and 6 bases at J, leaving 12 bases unmatched. The germline CDR1 and CDR2 sequences are SGHAT and FQNNGV. The CDR3 protein is CASSASAQGWAGELFF. DNA for the CDR3: TGTGCCAGCAGCGCCAGTGCACAGGGGTGGGCCGGGGAGCTGTTTTTT.

This chain uses TRBV27 with TRBJ2-7; D is possibly TRBD1 (6 bases). Per germline, CDR1 MNHEY and CDR2 SMNVEV (reference sequence). V was pared by 10 bases and J by 0 bases, with 13 bases between. The CDR3 is 13 amino acids. The CDR3 DNA is TGTGCCACTAGGGGGTATGACTCCTACGAGCAGTACTTC. Protein: CATRGYDSYEQYF.

The J gene is TRBJ2-3, the V gene TRBV3-1 (or the pseudogene TRBV3-2); the D gene is possibly TRBD2 (7 bases). Germline V CDR1 and CDR2: LGHDT, YNNKEL (reference sequence). The V gene lost 2 bases and the J gene lost 3 bases, with 12 bases spanning the gap. The CDR3 spans 15 residues. The CDR3 bases are TGTGCCAGCAGCCAACCGGGGGGCGGGACAGATACGCAGTATTTT. Translating it yields CASSQPGGGTDTQYF.

The chain recombines TRBV6-5 with TRBJ1-3; 7 bases fit TRBD1. Unmatched junction bases numbered 7, after V lost 1 base and J lost 4 bases. This CDR3 spans 16 amino acids. Germline V gene data show CDR1 as MNHEY and CDR2 as SVGAGI. CDR3 sequence: CASSYYRGKAGNTIYF. The CDR3 region has the DNA TGTGCCAGCAGTTACTACAGGGGAAAGGCCGGAAACACCATATATTTT.

V is TRBV2 and J is TRBJ1-1; D is uncertain. This CDR3 has 11 residues. Trimming removed 7 bases from V and 4 bases from J, with 7 bases in between. Germline CDR1 SNHLY, CDR2 FYNNEI. The CDR3 reads CASIPSTEAFF. In DNA form, the CDR3 reads TGTGCCAGCATTCCCAGCACTGAAGCTTTCTTT.

V is TRBV19 and J is TRBJ2-7; 7 nucleotides agree with TRBD1. Trimming removed 3 bases from V and 3 bases from J; junction bases left unmatched: 5. The germline V gene has CDR1 LNHDA and CDR2 SQIVND (reference sequence). The CDR3 is 14 residues long. The CDR3 coding sequence is TGTGCCAGTAGTATGCAGGGACAGATCTACGAGCAGTACTTC. Amino acids: CASSMQGQIYEQYF.